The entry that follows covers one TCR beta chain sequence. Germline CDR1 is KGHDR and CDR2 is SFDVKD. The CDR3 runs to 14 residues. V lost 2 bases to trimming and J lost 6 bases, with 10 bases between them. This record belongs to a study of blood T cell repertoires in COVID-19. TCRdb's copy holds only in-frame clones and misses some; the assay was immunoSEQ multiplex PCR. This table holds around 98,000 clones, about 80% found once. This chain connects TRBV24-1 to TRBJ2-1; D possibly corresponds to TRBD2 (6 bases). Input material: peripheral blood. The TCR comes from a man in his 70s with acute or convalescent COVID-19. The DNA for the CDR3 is TGTGCCACCAGTGATTCGCGGGGCCTCAATGAGCAGTTCTTC. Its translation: CATSDSRGLNEQFF.